This T cell receptor beta chain was observed in a study of identical twins. Study-wide points: For out-of-frame beta sequences, excess twin sharing was weaker. The authors noted that invariant MAIT and iNKT cells could partly confound zero-insertion analyses.

V trimming: 5 bases; J trimming: 4 bases; junction bases outside the gene matches: 9. Germline V gives CDR1 SGHVS, CDR2 FNYEAQ. The CDR3 length is 15 residues. Every one of the donors was a healthy Caucasian. TCRdb ran MiXCR on the 5' RACE reads and lists one entry per CDR3 protein. The sample yields fewer than 550,000 distinct CDR3 sequences, roughly an eighth seen once. This clonotype was recorded a few times. Its antigen is unknown. This same sample was also part of a study on yellow fever vaccine responses in identical twins. This second study says: Among the twins, the vaccine T cell response reportedly seemed partly convergent and partly personalized.

What was sequenced was CD4+ T cells sorted from blood. This clonotype originated in a woman younger than 35 in good health. V gene TRBV7-6 combines with J gene TRBJ2-7; 9 bases are shared with TRBD1. Here the CDR3 reads CASSRVGDRAYEQYF. CDR3 in DNA: TGTGCCAGCAGCCGGGTAGGGGACAGGGCATACGAGCAGTACTTC.